This entry is about one T cell receptor beta chain. Its cognate antigen is unknown. These data belong to a study of OX40 agonist ivuxolimab in advanced cancers. Study-level background: Hepatocellular carcinoma, melanoma, renal cell or head and neck cancer occurred in dose-escalation patients. Findings and caveats of the study: The average count of expanded clones was higher among CD8+ T cells than among CD4+. There was clonal expansion of CD4+ and CD8+ blood T cells by week 6 at 0.1 to 3.0 mg/kg.

At baseline, cycle 4 day 1, and cycle 7 day 1, blood was sampled. Assay: immunoSEQ multiplex PCR; the TCRdb copy retains only in-frame clones and omits some. The data contain 55,000 to 65,000 clones, 86% of them singletons. The sequence came from an adult with an advanced solid tumor such as melanoma, head and neck, liver or kidney cancer. The sequencing used CD4+ or CD8+ T cells sorted from blood, collected in a trial of the OX40 agonist ivuxolimab.

Here the CDR3 DNA reads TGTGCCAGCAGCTTAGCGCTGGTAACTGAAGCTTTCTTT. As protein: CASSLALVTEAFF. V and J are TRBV7-6 and TRBJ1-1; D remains unclear. The V gene's germline CDR1 is SGHVS and CDR2 FNYEAQ. The V end was cut by 0 bases, the J end by 5 bases, with 7 bases between. The CDR3 length is 13 residues.